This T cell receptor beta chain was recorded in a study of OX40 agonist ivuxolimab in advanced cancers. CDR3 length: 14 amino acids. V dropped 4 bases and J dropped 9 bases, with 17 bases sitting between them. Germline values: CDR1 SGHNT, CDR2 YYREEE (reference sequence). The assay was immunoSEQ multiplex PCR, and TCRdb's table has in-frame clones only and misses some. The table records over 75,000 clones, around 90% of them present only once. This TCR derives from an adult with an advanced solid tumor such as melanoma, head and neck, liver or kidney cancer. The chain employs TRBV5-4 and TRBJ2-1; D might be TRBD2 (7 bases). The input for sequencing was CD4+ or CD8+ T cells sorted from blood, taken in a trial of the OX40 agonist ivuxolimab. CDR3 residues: CASSHREEDSEQFF. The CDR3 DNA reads TGTGCCAGCAGCCACCGGGAGGAGGACAGTGAGCAGTTCTTC.